This T cell receptor (beta chain) appears in the sequencing data of a study of blood T cell repertoires in COVID-19. Background on the study: Samples of COVID-19 (acute and convalescent) were obtained from the United States, Italy and Spain. Sources were T cells, B-cell-depleted T cells, or PBMCs; the material itself was cDNA or gDNA.

Germline V gene lookup returns CDR1 SNHLY and CDR2 FYNNEI. The V end lost 6 bases, the J end lost 3 bases, and 15 bases lay between the germline ends. CDR3 length: 15 amino acids. In the original processing: Estimated nucleated cell counts came from reference gene primer amplification. This table comes from immunoSEQ multiplex PCR, and its TCRdb copy is limited to in-frame clones, with some not included. That table supplies the V and J calls and clone size; D and trimming were determined from the DNA. The sample lists 250,000 to 300,000 clones, roughly nine tenths occurring once. The rearrangement joins TRBV2 to TRBJ1-5, with a weak D call TRBD1 (5 bases). The specimen sequenced was peripheral blood. The sequence derives from a woman in her forties or fifties who had recovered from COVID-19. The CDR3 sequence is CASRDTRGINQPQHF. DNA of the CDR3: TGTGCCAGCAGGGACACTCGGGGGATCAATCAGCCCCAGCATTTT. Full variable domain (outside the CDR3, taken from reference TRBV2 and TRBJ1-5): EPEVTQTPSHQVTQMGQEVILRCVPISNHLYFYWYRQILGQKVEFLVSFYNNEISEKSEIFDDQFSVERPDGSNFTLKIRSTKLEDSAMYFCASRDTRGINQPQHFGDGTRLSIL.